This section outlines one T cell receptor beta chain sequence together with its context. The antigen it binds to is not known. Base-call qualities are not available, and no considerably larger clone is one nucleotide away. Library generation was performed with the immunoSEQ multiplex PCR assay. TCRdb's version of the immuneACCESS table is confined to in-frame rearrangements and falls short of the full clone set. An unresolved V gene accounts for under half of the shortfall where checked; the remainder is of unknown origin. For this sample there are roughly 110,000 clones; about 80% appear just once. 4% to 6% of the sample goes to the ten largest clones. This specimen comes from a study of PD-1 blockade in mismatch repair-deficient tumors (dated by TCRdb to about 2017). Background for the entire study: The trial enrolled just over 85 consecutive patients with some twelve mismatch repair-deficient cancer types between late 2013 and late 2016, all previously treated and progressing. Deep sequencing of TCR CDR3 regions was used to track tumor-associated T cell clones in peripheral blood of patients responding to PD-1 blockade. Here is what the overall study found, with its caveats: Tumor-resident clones, often undetectable in blood before treatment, expanded rapidly after pembrolizumab and then contracted, generally before radiologic responses.

Mismatch repair deficiency in every enrolled patient was established by polymerase chain reaction or immunohistochemistry. TCR sequencing was carried out for three patients who responded to pembrolizumab therapy. The phase II trial prospectively tested pembrolizumab PD-1 blockade in advanced mismatch repair-deficient cancers regardless of tissue of origin. Peripheral blood T cell samples were collected serially, before PD-1 blockade began and at several time points afterward. Blood sampling time points were reported as weeks after the first dose of pembrolizumab. Sample: peripheral blood, taken just over 59 weeks after starting pembrolizumab. This clonotype was obtained from an adult with mismatch repair-deficient cancer.

CDR3 loop: CASSRGRNEKLFF. The nucleotide sequence reads as follows: TGTGCCAGCTCGAGGGGGCGGAATGAAAAACTGTTTTTT. The chain couples TRBV2 to TRBJ1-4; 7 middle bases align to TRBD1. V trim: 8 bases; J trim: 5 bases; unmatched bases: 5. The CDR3 goes from the cysteine to the phenylalanine over 13 residues. CDR3 DNA is the only sequence kept; it has 39 bases, read in frame from the first base. The germline V gene provides CDR1 SNHLY and CDR2 FYNNEI.